This TCR beta chain was profiled in a study of tumor-infiltrating lymphocytes in primary liver carcinoma. Looked up from germline, CDR1 is SGHDN and CDR2 is FVKESK. The CDR3 is 12 residues long. About this clonotype itself: A read error may account for a junction end that differs from germline.

The source of the blood RNA was unsorted whole blood, and germline DNA was extracted as well. From about 490 ng of total RNA, TCR beta-specific cDNA was reverse-transcribed using a constant-region primer. ARM-PCR was slightly modified, and three nested multiplex PCR rounds with it gave rise to the TCR beta libraries. TRBV1-TRBV30 forward primers and a C-beta reverse primer were used in the first two PCR rounds, which each ran for 9 to 10 cycles. TCRdb re-derived calls from the multiplex PCR reads in MiXCR, one entry per CDR3 protein. The sample contains under 200,000 distinct CDR3 sequences, roughly 61% of which appear only once.

This chain uses TRBV14 with TRBJ2-5; D remains ambiguous. The receptor was isolated from a woman aged 60-75 years with primary liver carcinoma and hepatitis B virus infection. Sequencing was done on a sample of peripheral blood. The CDR3 reads CAGSLTDFTQYF. In nucleotides, the CDR3 is TGTGCCGGCAGTCTCACCGATTTTACCCAGTACTTC.